The next 21 T cell receptor beta chains were all read from a single sample in a study of PD-1 blockade in classical Hodgkin lymphoma. The time point here: newly diagnosed, previously untreated cHL patient sample. Magnetic negative selection was used to purify CD4+ T cells from thawed PBMCs. The protocol was immunoSEQ multiplex PCR, while the TCRdb copy is restricted to in-frame clones and leaves out a portion. The table shows some 30,000 clones, with around 90% occurring only once. Sequenced material: CD4+ T cells from blood. Receptor source: a human donor with classical Hodgkin lymphoma.

This clone was seen more than once but under ten times. The chain has TRBV11-3 and TRBJ1-2, with D unclear. CDR1 is SGHNT, CDR2 YENEEA, per germline. CDR3 size: 13 residues. Trimming cost V 5 bases and J 7 bases, with 14 bases left between them. The CDR3 loop reads CASSRTGMAGYTF. In DNA form, the CDR3 reads TGTGCCAGCAGCCGAACGGGGATGGCTGGCTACACCTTC.

The chain couples TRBV18 to TRBJ2-7, with D possibly being TRBD2 (6 bases). CDR3 length equals 14 residues. Trimming took 4 bases from V and 1 from J, leaving 11 bases between them. Germline V gene data show CDR1 as KGHSH and CDR2 as LQKENI. Written as DNA, the CDR3 is TGTGCCAGCTCACTGCCAGGAGGGTCCTACGAGCAGTACGTC. Translation gives CASSLPGGSYEQYV.

The chain links TRBV5-1 to TRBJ1-1, with a tentative D call TRBD1 (5 bases). This CDR3 is built from 13 residues. Germline assignment: CDR1 SGHRS and CDR2 YFSETQ. In nucleotides, the CDR3 is TGCGTCTCCAGGGTAGACGGGAACACTGAAGCTTTCTTT. The encoded protein is CVSRVDGNTEAFF.

This clone was counted between two and nine times. This chain joins TRBV28 and TRBJ1-2, with D perhaps TRBD1 (5 bases). Germline V gene sequence: CDR1 MDHEN, CDR2 SYDVKM. V was trimmed by 2 bases and J by 7 bases, leaving 14 bases between them. The CDR3 loop spans 14 amino acids. The CDR3 DNA follows: TGTGCCAGCAGTTTAGGGACCCCCTCTGGTGGCTACACCTTC. Translated, it gives CASSLGTPSGGYTF.

This clone has a single count. V gene TRBV11-3 combines with J gene TRBJ2-3, with D unclear. Germline values: CDR1 SGHNT, CDR2 YENEEA. The CDR3 consists of 15 residues. Trimming removed 2 bases at V and 0 bases at J, with 9 bases between. CDR3 region: CASSLTAVSTDTQYF. The CDR3 coding sequence is TGTGCCAGCAGCTTAACTGCGGTTAGCACAGATACGCAGTATTTT.

The J gene is TRBJ2-7, the V gene TRBV11-3, with 9 nucleotides matching TRBD1. Germline loops: CDR1 SGHNT, CDR2 YENEEA. CDR3 size: 14 residues. Germline trimming cut 4 bases from V and 4 bases from J; bases unmatched to any gene: 5. In nucleotides, the CDR3 is TGTGCCAGCAGCTCCTGGACAGGGGATTACGAGCAGTACGTC. Its protein product is CASSSWTGDYEQYV.

This sequence joins TRBV27 and TRBJ1-2; D is unresolved. Trimming left V 6 bases short and J 3 bases short, with 14 bases between. The CDR3 has 14 residues. Looked up from germline, CDR1 is MNHEY and CDR2 is SMNVEV (reference sequence). The CDR3 reads CASSPSWVDYGYTF. DNA of the CDR3: TGTGCCAGCAGCCCCTCGTGGGTGGACTATGGCTACACCTTC.

This clone came up once. The chain has TRBV5-1 and TRBJ2-3; D may be TRBD1 (5 bases). The CDR3 spans 15 residues. Germline CDR1 SGHRS, CDR2 YFSETQ. V was shortened by 0 bases and J by 0 bases, with 8 bases between the two germline ends. CDR3 amino acids: CASSLAGKSTDTQYF. For the CDR3, the DNA is TGCGCCAGCAGCTTGGCAGGGAAGAGCACAGATACGCAGTATTTT.

This rearrangement joins TRBV18 to TRBJ1-2, with D perhaps matching TRBD1 (5 bases). Germline lookup yields CDR1 KGHSH and CDR2 LQKENI. V was clipped by 3 bases and J by 3 bases, with 14 bases between them. The CDR3 has 15 residues. In DNA form, the CDR3 reads TGTGCCAGCTCACCTAGCGGGGACTTAGACTATGGCTACACCTTC. The encoded protein is CASSPSGDLDYGYTF.

V usage is TRBV19 and J usage is TRBJ2-3; D is possibly TRBD2 (6 bases). The CDR3 extends over 13 amino acids. Germline CDR1 is LNHDA and CDR2 is SQIVND (reference sequence). Trimming pared 2 bases from V and 5 bases from J, leaving 8 bases between. The CDR3 coding sequence is TGTGCCAGTAGTATAAGGAGGGAAGATACGCAGTATTTT. Protein product: CASSIRREDTQYF.

This clone was seen once. This sequence joins TRBV9 and TRBJ1-2, with unresolved D. V lost 0 bases and J 4 bases, leaving 7 bases between the germline ends. The CDR3 contains 13 residues. CDR1 SGDLS and CDR2 YYNGEE come from the germline V gene. CDR3 bases: TGTGCCAGCAGCGTAGATGAGGTCTATGGCTACACCTTC. Amino acid sequence: CASSVDEVYGYTF.

This chain connects TRBV29-1 to TRBJ1-4; D might be TRBD1 (5 bases). V was pared by 5 bases and J by 5 bases, with 12 bases between. This CDR3 has 13 amino acids. The V gene's germline CDR1 is SQVTM and CDR2 ANQGSEA. CDR3 region: CSVSGRQNEKLFF. For the CDR3, the DNA is TGCAGCGTTTCGGGCAGACAGAATGAAAAACTGTTTTTT.

The chain employs TRBV27 and TRBJ2-3; tentatively, D is TRBD1 or TRBD2 (5 bases each). V dropped 6 bases and J dropped 1 base, with 11 bases sitting between them. The CDR3 has 14 residues. The V gene's germline CDR1 is MNHEY and CDR2 SMNVEV (reference sequence). CDR3 in DNA: TGTGCCAGCAGCCTTTTGGGGGGCACAGATACGCAGTATTTT. As protein: CASSLLGGTDTQYF.

The sample holds one count of this clone. The genes are TRBV27 and TRBJ1-1, with a weak D call TRBD1 (6 bases). The CDR3 has 15 residues. Germline-derived CDR1 and CDR2 are MNHEY and SMNVEV (reference sequence). Deletions cut 6 bases from V and 5 bases from J, with 19 bases between. The CDR3: CASSLAGAGGTEAFF. The DNA for the CDR3 is TGTGCCAGCAGCCTGGCAGGGGCCGGGGGGACTGAAGCTTTCTTT.

CDR3 residues: CASSFQGETGELFF. The CDR3 nucleotides read TGCGCCAGCAGTTTTCAGGGAGAGACCGGGGAGCTGTTTTTT. The chain recombines TRBV5-1 with TRBJ2-2; possibly TRBD1 or TRBD2 for D (5 bases each). Trimming took 5 bases from V and 5 from J, leaving 13 bases between them. This CDR3 is built from 14 residues. From germline, CDR1 is SGHRS and CDR2 YFSETQ.

This rearrangement joins TRBV18 to TRBJ2-3; D gene ambiguous. CDR3 length equals 13 residues. Per the germline V gene, CDR1 is KGHSH and CDR2 is LQKENI. V dropped 1 base and J dropped 2 bases, with 4 bases sitting between them. The DNA of the CDR3 is TGTGCCAGCTCACCACGCCCCACAGATACGCAGTATTTT. Amino acid sequence: CASSPRPTDTQYF.

The chain has TRBV27 and TRBJ1-2; D remains unclear. V lost 7 bases and J 7 bases, leaving 19 bases between the germline ends. Germline V gene lookup returns CDR1 MNHEY and CDR2 SMNVEV (reference sequence). This CDR3 is 14 amino acids long. This chain's CDR3 is CASTSFQADLGYTF. CDR3 sequence (DNA): TGTGCCAGCACCTCCTTTCAGGCGGATCTTGGCTACACCTTC.

This chain joins TRBV18 and TRBJ2-7, with D possibly TRBD1 on 5 matching bases. The V gene lost 3 bases and the J gene lost 6 bases, with 15 bases spanning the gap. Germline V gives CDR1 KGHSH, CDR2 LQKENI. The CDR3 extends over 14 amino acids. CDR3 sequence reads: CASSPTDRPSEQYV. The CDR3 DNA reads TGTGCCAGCTCACCTACTGACAGACCTAGCGAGCAGTACGTC.

The chain has TRBV5-1 and TRBJ2-1, with TRBD2 matching 8 bases. The CDR3 is 16 amino acids. Germline V gene data show CDR1 as SGHRS and CDR2 as YFSETQ. V shed 4 bases, J shed 6 bases, and the junction held 12 bases outside the gene matches. CDR3 sequence reads: CASSPPVSGSINEQFF. CDR3 nucleotides: TGCGCCAGCAGCCCACCCGTGAGCGGGAGTATCAATGAGCAGTTCTTC.

The table lists this clone with a count of one. The chain links TRBV30 to TRBJ1-2; possibly TRBD1 for D (6 bases). CDR1 and CDR2 (germline): GTSNPN, SVGIG (reference sequence). The germline V and J ends were trimmed by 2 bases and 8 bases, with 18 bases remaining between them. This CDR3 has 14 amino acids. The CDR3 nucleotides are TGTGCCTGGAGTCCCCAGTATCAGAGGGGGGGCTACACCTTC. Translated: CAWSPQYQRGGYTF. The full variable domain, rest sourced from reference TRBV30 and TRBJ1-2, is SQTIHQWPATLVQPVGSPLSLECTVEGTSNPNLYWYRQAAGRGLQLLFYSVGIGQISSEVPQNLSASRPQDRQFILSSKKLLLSDSGFYLCAWSPQYQRGGYTFGSGTRLTVV.

The J gene is TRBJ2-1, the V gene TRBV6-6, with D unclear. CDR3 length equals 13 residues. V lost 10 bases to trimming and J lost 2 bases, with 12 bases between them. Germline CDR1 MNHNY, CDR2 SVGAGI (reference sequence). CDR3 loop: CATSDRPYNEQFF. CDR3 DNA: TGTGCCACCTCGGACCGACCCTACAATGAGCAGTTCTTC.